The clone carrying this T cell receptor (beta chain) was observed many times. Its target is unknown. TCRdb called the RACE reads again in MiXCR, with one record for every CDR3 protein. The sample yields about 69,000 distinct CDR3 sequences, 10% seen once. The time point was: patch test 2, 6 weeks after DPC sensitization. Treatment here: therapeutic diphenylcyclopropenone sensitization with weekly scalp DPC. Donation of samples came from alopecia patients who were 18 to 70 years old and suitable for DPC. This entry comes from a study of human T cells and chemical hapten exposure. Study overall: The cohort included alopecia areata under or over 50% scalp, totalis and universalis. TCR yields per sample varied, mainly owing to small pooled library volume differences.

Study-wide findings and caveats: TCRs exceeding 1 in 1000 frequency stayed unchanged with DPC sensitization.

CDR1 and CDR2 from the germline V gene are SGHVS and FQNEAQ. Losses at the gene ends were 5 bases for V and 2 bases for J; bases not matched to a gene: 6. The CDR3 contains 16 residues. The sample here was whole blood, taken in connection with sensitization to the hapten diphenylcyclopropenone (DPC). This chain connects TRBV7-8 to TRBJ2-6; 7 nucleotides match TRBD1. The receptor was isolated from a woman between 50 and 59 years old with alopecia areata. Some clones in this sample may be carry-over from other donors' samples. The CDR3 region is CASSRRTGAGANVLTF. In DNA form, the CDR3 reads TGTGCCAGCAGCCGCCGCACAGGGGCTGGGGCCAACGTCCTGACTTTC.